This T cell receptor beta chain stems from a study of a mutant IDH1 vaccine in newly diagnosed glioma. Clones were read by immunoSEQ multiplex PCR, and TCRdb kept only the in-frame ones, dropping some. The repertoire consists of 20,000 to 30,000 clones, with around 78% occurring once and the leading ten covering under 35%. As to this clone: Antigen specificity is unknown.

Specified time point: week 35, safety follow-up. The vaccine gave 300 ug of a 20-mer mutant IDH1 peptide subcutaneously per dose. This specimen consisted of PBMCs, obtained from a glioma patient whose treatment included an IDH1 peptide vaccine. The sequence was obtained from a young man with glioma.

The CDR3 protein is CASSLILAGVFNEQFF. The CDR3 DNA is TGTGCCAGCAGCTTGATTCTAGCGGGAGTTTTCAATGAGCAGTTCTTC. The chain combines TRBV5-6 with TRBJ2-1, with TRBD2 matching over 10 bases. This CDR3 comprises 16 residues. The trim removed 1 base at V and 6 bases at J, leaving 7 bases unmatched. Germline V CDR1 and CDR2: SGHDT, YYEEEE.